A single sample gave rise to the 14 T cell receptor beta chains below, sequenced in a study of T cell responses to AZD1222 COVID-19 vaccine. Using immunoSEQ multiplex PCR, the repertoire was profiled, and TCRdb retains in-frame clones only, with some absent. The sample yields roughly 93,000 clones, roughly 91% seen once. Specimen: peripheral blood, collected on day 0 of MenACWY control vaccination. Receptors originate from an adult in good health.

The rearrangement joins TRBV6-5 to TRBJ2-5, with TRBD2 matching 7 bases. The CDR3 spans 14 residues. CDR1 is MNHEY and CDR2 is SVGAGI in the germline V gene. V trimming: 6 bases; J trimming: 4 bases; junction bases outside the gene matches: 8. CDR3 nucleotide sequence: TGTGCCAGCAGCAGGACTAGTCCCACAGAGACCCAGTACTTC. Amino acids: CASSRTSPTETQYF.

V gene TRBV7-2 combines with J gene TRBJ1-5; D is unresolved. Germline V CDR1 and CDR2: SGHTA, FQGNSA. The CDR3 contains 14 residues. Trimming pared 2 bases from V and 7 bases from J, leaving 12 bases between. CDR3 residues: CASSLFTRGQPQHF. CDR3 in DNA: TGTGCCAGCAGCTTATTTACAAGAGGACAGCCCCAGCATTTT. Together with reference TRBV7-2 and TRBJ1-5, the CDR3 gives the full variable domain: GAGVSQSPSNKVTEKGKDVELRCDPISGHTALYWYRQSLGQGLEFLIYFQGNSAPDKSGLPSDRFSAERTGGSVSTLTIQRTQQEDSAVYLCASSLFTRGQPQHFGDGTRLSIL.

The chain uses TRBV18 and TRBJ1-1; D is possibly TRBD1 (6 bases). Germline assignment: CDR1 KGHSH and CDR2 LQKENI. The CDR3 totals 15 residues. Trimming took off 0 bases at V and 7 bases at J, with 15 bases between the two ends. The CDR3 region is CASSPPSAGQREAFF. As DNA, the CDR3 is TGTGCCAGCTCACCACCTTCGGCAGGACAGCGTGAAGCTTTCTTT.

This clone was seen a single time. The rearrangement uses TRBV19 and TRBJ2-3; D gene unclear. The CDR3 runs to 11 residues. Trimming took off 1 base at V and 6 bases at J, with 2 bases between the two ends. Germline V gene sequence: CDR1 LNHDA, CDR2 SQIVND (reference sequence). This CDR3 is CASSIGDTQYF. The DNA for the CDR3 is TGTGCCAGTAGTATAGGTGATACGCAGTATTTT.

This clone was seen a single time. The rearrangement links TRBV27 to TRBJ1-1; no definite D call. The germline CDR1 and CDR2 sequences are MNHEY and SMNVEV (reference sequence). The V end was cut by 5 bases, the J end by 1 base, with 17 bases between. The length of the CDR3 is 16 residues. The CDR3 sequence: CASSPYAGQGNTEAFF. The CDR3, as DNA: TGTGCCAGCAGTCCGTACGCCGGCCAAGGGAACACTGAAGCTTTCTTT.

This chain joins TRBV3-1 (or the pseudogene TRBV3-2) and TRBJ2-7, with D tentatively TRBD1 (5 bases). The germline V gene has CDR1 LGHDT and CDR2 YNNKEL (reference sequence). The length of the CDR3 is 15 residues. Trimming took 1 base from V and 5 from J, leaving 15 bases between them. CDR3 in amino acids: CASSQVDSVAHEQYF. The CDR3 DNA reads TGTGCCAGCAGCCAAGTAGACAGTGTGGCCCACGAGCAGTACTTC.

The chain employs TRBV6-5 and TRBJ1-4; D is ambiguous. This CDR3 spans 14 amino acids. V dropped 7 bases and J dropped 1 base, with 10 bases sitting between them. Germline V CDR1 and CDR2: MNHEY, SVGAGI. The CDR3 loop is CASTPSETNEKLFF. The CDR3 coding sequence is TGTGCCAGCACCCCTTCCGAAACTAATGAAAAACTGTTTTTT.

V is TRBV25-1 and J is TRBJ1-1; D unresolved. V lost 6 bases, J lost 4 bases, and 18 bases lay in between. The CDR3 is made up of 15 amino acids. CDR1 is MGHDK, CDR2 SYGVNS, per germline. DNA of the CDR3: TGTGCCAGCAGCGTCTTGGAGGGCAGGACCACTGAAGCTTTCTTT. Protein product: CASSVLEGRTTEAFF.

The chain's CDR3 is CASSLYGGTDTQYF. The DNA for the CDR3 is TGTGCCAGCAGCTTGTATGGGGGAACAGATACGCAGTATTTT. The rearrangement uses TRBV5-8 and TRBJ2-3; perhaps D is TRBD1 or TRBD2 (5 bases each). The length of the CDR3 is 14 residues. The germline CDR1 and CDR2 sequences are SGHTS and YDEGEE. V was cut by 1 base and J by 3 bases, with 9 bases left in between.

CDR3 protein: CASSPDRAHGYTF. The DNA of the CDR3 is TGTGCCAGCTCACCCGACAGAGCCCATGGCTACACCTTC. V and J are TRBV18 and TRBJ1-2; weak D call: TRBD1 (5 bases). Germline V gene lookup returns CDR1 KGHSH and CDR2 LQKENI. The CDR3 is 13 residues long. The V and J ends lost 3 bases and 6 bases respectively, with 11 bases between them.

The chain uses TRBV12-5 and TRBJ2-6; D gene unclear. The CDR3 covers 15 residues. CDR1 is LGHNT and CDR2 is FRNRAP in the germline V gene. V dropped 0 bases and J dropped 4 bases, with 7 bases sitting between them. CDR3 sequence: CASGLVSPGANVLTF. The CDR3 region has the DNA TGTGCTAGTGGTTTGGTCAGTCCCGGGGCCAACGTCCTGACTTTC.

V gene TRBV4-2 combines with J gene TRBJ1-1, with 7 bases aligning to TRBD1. Germline V gives CDR1 LGHNA, CDR2 YNFKEQ. Trimming at V came to 2 bases and at J to 1 base, leaving 7 bases not matched to a gene. The CDR3 is made up of 16 amino acids. The CDR3 region is CASSQLRTGSNTEAFF. In DNA form, the CDR3 reads TGTGCCAGCAGCCAACTTAGGACAGGATCGAACACTGAAGCTTTCTTT.

V and J are TRBV28 and TRBJ1-4; 7 bases align to TRBD1. The V gene's germline CDR1 is MDHEN and CDR2 SYDVKM. The ends lost 5 bases at V and 5 bases at J; junction bases unmatched: 8. The length of the CDR3 is 15 residues. The chain's CDR3 is CASSLGQEPNEKLFF. The DNA of the CDR3 is TGTGCCAGCAGTCTTGGACAGGAACCGAATGAAAAACTGTTTTTT.

This chain connects TRBV7-9 to TRBJ1-6; TRBD1 matches at 8 bases. V was clipped by 6 bases and J by 1 base; unmatched bases: 5. This CDR3 spans 16 amino acids. The germline V gene has CDR1 SEHNR and CDR2 FQNEAQ (reference sequence). The CDR3, as DNA: TGTGCCAGCAGACCGGACAGGGTGTCCTATAATTCACCCCTCCACTTT. As protein: CASRPDRVSYNSPLHF. The whole variable domain, filled in from reference TRBV7-9 and TRBJ1-6, reads DTGVSQNPRHKITKRGQNVTFRCDPISEHNRLYWYRQTLGQGPEFLTYFQNEAQLEKSRLLSDRFSAERPKGSFSTLEIQRTEQGDSAMYLCASRPDRVSYNSPLHFGNGTRLTVT.